Listed below are T cell receptor beta chains from one sample, sequenced in a study of T cells expressing NK-cell markers. TCRdb derives one entry per CDR3 protein from the 5' RACE reads, leaving out DNA. In all, the sample yields fewer than 400,000 distinct CDR3 sequences. Sequences were obtained from blood T cells: a sorted CD56 or NKG2C T cell subset, CD4+ or CD8+ T cells, or bulk PBMC T cells (not recorded which). The receptors shown here come from a woman aged 50 to 60 in good health. CDR3s include the opening cysteine and the closing phenylalanine or tryptophan. The order of the fields is J gene, CDR3 length, V gene, CDR3 protein.

TRBJ2-7	15	TRBV5-1	CASTDRPDGAYEQYF
TRBJ2-7	12	TRBV21-1	CARGKVINEQYF
TRBJ2-7	14	TRBV11-3	CASSLGDSNYEQYF
TRBJ1-1	16	TRBV5-1	CASSPYSTGFNTEAFF
TRBJ2-1	17	TRBV3-1	CASTQGPGTSGRNEQFF
TRBJ2-3	12	TRBV12-3/TRBV12-4	CASSPRGSGQYF
TRBJ1-6	13	TRBV20-1	CSATQGVDSPLHF
TRBJ2-2	16	TRBV5-1	CASSLWGRTVTGELFF
TRBJ2-2	16	TRBV27	CASSLEPGVRSGELFF
TRBJ2-3	17	TRBV11-2	CASSKPGGGWSTDTQYF
TRBJ2-1	16	TRBV12-3/TRBV12-4	CASSPTGGSGYNEQFF
TRBJ1-4	13	TRBV29-1	CSVSPGAAEKLFF
TRBJ1-6	12	TRBV2	CASGRNNSPLHF
TRBJ2-2	14	TRBV12-3/TRBV12-4	CASREPANTGELFF
TRBJ1-1	14	TRBV29-1	CSVQIGQANTEAFF
TRBJ2-2	16	TRBV10-3	CAISAGTSGYTGELFF
TRBJ2-1	11	TRBV5-1	CASSFGDAQFF
TRBJ2-2	13	TRBV9	CASSEQGPGELFF
TRBJ2-4	15	TRBV4-1	CASSQDWWPESIQYF
TRBJ2-1	14	TRBV12-3/TRBV12-4	CASSLPGTHNEQFF
TRBJ2-1	13	TRBV7-9	CASSLQLAGEQFF
TRBJ2-1	13	TRBV4-1	CASSHAPGREQFF
TRBJ2-2	15	TRBV12-3/TRBV12-4	CASRPGTSDTGELFF
TRBJ1-2	12	TRBV12-3/TRBV12-4	CASSSLQGGYTF
TRBJ2-3	14	TRBV12-3/TRBV12-4	CASSLTHLGDTQYF
TRBJ2-1	15	TRBV4-1	CASSQLRTSAKSQFF
TRBJ2-5	15	TRBV5-1	CASSETSGRVETQYF
TRBJ1-4	13	TRBV29-1	CSGRTATNEKLFF
TRBJ2-2	17	TRBV6-6	CASSYSIGQGSGGELFF
TRBJ2-7	14	TRBV9	CASSVATSSYEQYF
TRBJ2-2	14	TRBV11-2	CASSLLARGGELFF
TRBJ2-1	15	TRBV7-9	CASIPSGWVNNEQFF
TRBJ2-1	15	TRBV5-1	CASSPDPTLGNEQFF
TRBJ2-1	18	TRBV5-1	CASSLLGTSGRVGDEQFF
TRBJ2-3	12	TRBV12-3/TRBV12-4	CASGIRADTQYF
TRBJ2-1	14	TRBV6-6	CASSSSRNKNEQFF
TRBJ2-1	16	TRBV5-1	CASSFESRKVVNEQFF
TRBJ1-2	14	TRBV27	CASSQRGVAYGYTF
TRBJ1-2	14	TRBV3-1	CASSQESGIYGYTF